This is a list of T cell receptor beta chains from one sample in a study of beta chain features in type 1 diabetes. Repertoires were generated with immunoSEQ multiplex PCR, while TCRdb's copy carries only in-frame clones and drops some. The data contain some 160,000 clones, 8.5% to 10% of them singletons. The sequencing sample was made of central memory CD4+ T cells from blood. Every receptor here comes from a woman under 40 with type 1 diabetes. Each CDR3 is given with its conserved first and last residue. Each record gives: V gene, J gene, clone size, D gene, CDR3 protein, CDR3 DNA. D genes are given only for firm matches. A row's size may be missing; if present it is once, few, many or a size class.

v_call: TRBV20-1
j_call: TRBJ2-7
clone_size: -
d_call: -
cdr3_aa: CSAGHAYEQYF
cdr3_nt: TGCAGTGCTGGACACGCCTACGAGCAGTACTTC

v_call: TRBV7-2
j_call: TRBJ1-1
clone_size: -
d_call: -
cdr3_aa: CASSLVANTEAFF
cdr3_nt: TGTGCCAGCAGCTTAGTAGCGAACACTGAAGCTTTCTTT

v_call: TRBV6-5
j_call: TRBJ2-1
clone_size: few
d_call: TRBD2
cdr3_aa: CASSWGRENIGNEQFF
cdr3_nt: TGTGCCAGCAGTTGGGGGAGGGAGAATATCGGCAATGAGCAGTTCTTC

v_call: TRBV27
j_call: TRBJ2-4
clone_size: -
d_call: TRBD1
cdr3_aa: CASSLGQGRAVGKNIQYF
cdr3_nt: TGTGCCAGCAGTTTAGGACAGGGTCGGGCTGTCGGTAAAAACATTCAGTACTTC

v_call: TRBV5-1
j_call: TRBJ2-3
clone_size: -
d_call: -
cdr3_aa: CASSLALANTGADTQYF
cdr3_nt: TGCGCCAGCAGCTTGGCACTAGCCAACACCGGGGCAGATACGCAGTATTTT

v_call: TRBV5-1
j_call: TRBJ2-7
clone_size: few
d_call: TRBD1
cdr3_aa: CASSFGTAQSYEQYF
cdr3_nt: TGCGCCAGCAGCTTCGGGACAGCCCAGTCCTACGAGCAGTACTTC

v_call: TRBV2
j_call: TRBJ2-7
clone_size: -
d_call: TRBD2
cdr3_aa: CASSLKREGSYEQYF
cdr3_nt: TGTGCCAGCAGTCTCAAGCGGGAGGGATCCTACGAGCAGTACTTC

v_call: TRBV18
j_call: TRBJ1-2
clone_size: -
d_call: TRBD1
cdr3_aa: CASSRDSYGYTF
cdr3_nt: TGTGCCAGCTCACGGGACAGCTATGGCTACACCTTC

v_call: TRBV6-1
j_call: TRBJ1-2
clone_size: -
d_call: -
cdr3_aa: CASSEGAYGYTF
cdr3_nt: TGTGCCAGCAGTGAAGGGGCCTATGGCTACACCTTC

v_call: TRBV5-6
j_call: TRBJ2-4
clone_size: -
d_call: -
cdr3_aa: CASSLLKGGGKNIQYF
cdr3_nt: TGTGCCAGCAGCTTGCTAAAAGGGGGTGGTAAAAACATTCAGTACTTC

v_call: TRBV4-1
j_call: TRBJ2-7
clone_size: -
d_call: -
cdr3_aa: CASSPLNRASYEQYF
cdr3_nt: TGCGCCAGCAGCCCCCTGAACAGGGCTTCCTACGAGCAGTACTTC

v_call: TRBV5-6
j_call: TRBJ2-7
clone_size: few
d_call: -
cdr3_aa: CASSLEVAYDYEQYF
cdr3_nt: TGTGCCAGCAGCTTGGAAGTAGCATACGACTACGAGCAGTACTTC

v_call: TRBV5-1
j_call: TRBJ2-7
clone_size: few
d_call: TRBD2
cdr3_aa: CASSLDVAGGLSYEQYF
cdr3_nt: TGCGCCAGCAGCTTGGATGTGGCGGGAGGACTCTCCTACGAGCAGTACTTC

v_call: TRBV2
j_call: TRBJ2-2
clone_size: few
d_call: -
cdr3_aa: CASNRVDGELFF
cdr3_nt: TGTGCCAGCAACAGGGTCGACGGGGAGCTGTTTTTT

v_call: TRBV18
j_call: TRBJ2-1
clone_size: -
d_call: TRBD2
cdr3_aa: CASSPPSGSWSHEQFF
cdr3_nt: TGTGCCAGCTCACCACCGAGCGGGAGTTGGTCCCATGAGCAGTTCTTC

v_call: TRBV4-2
j_call: TRBJ1-1
clone_size: -
d_call: -
cdr3_aa: CASSPGAGQNTEAFF
cdr3_nt: TGTGCCAGCAGCCCAGGGGCAGGGCAAAACACTGAAGCTTTCTTT

v_call: TRBV5-6
j_call: TRBJ2-7
clone_size: few
d_call: TRBD1
cdr3_aa: CASTLQGLAYEQYF
cdr3_nt: TGTGCCAGCACCTTACAGGGGCTGGCGTACGAGCAGTACTTC

v_call: TRBV11-1
j_call: TRBJ2-4
clone_size: few
d_call: -
cdr3_aa: CASSTMRTEQYF
cdr3_nt: TGTGCCAGCAGCACCATGAGGACAGAACAGTACTTC

v_call: TRBV5-1
j_call: TRBJ2-2
clone_size: -
d_call: -
cdr3_aa: CASSLEPGQNTGELFF
cdr3_nt: TGCGCCAGCAGCTTGGAGCCGGGACAGAACACCGGGGAGCTGTTTTTT

v_call: TRBV6-5
j_call: TRBJ1-1
clone_size: few
d_call: TRBD1
cdr3_aa: CASLDRGTEAFF
cdr3_nt: TGTGCCAGCTTAGACAGGGGAACTGAAGCTTTCTTT

v_call: TRBV2
j_call: TRBJ1-1
clone_size: few
d_call: -
cdr3_aa: CASSVVQGAAEAFF
cdr3_nt: TGTGCCAGCAGTGTGGTGCAGGGCGCCGCCGAAGCTTTCTTT

v_call: TRBV10-3
j_call: TRBJ1-1
clone_size: few
d_call: -
cdr3_aa: CASSRRLGAEAFF
cdr3_nt: TGTGCCAGCAGTCGCCGACTAGGCGCTGAAGCTTTCTTT

v_call: TRBV11-2
j_call: TRBJ2-4
clone_size: -
d_call: -
cdr3_aa: CASSQERRIQYF
cdr3_nt: TGTGCCAGCAGCCAGGAAAGACGCATTCAGTACTTC

v_call: TRBV18
j_call: TRBJ2-7
clone_size: few
d_call: -
cdr3_aa: CASSVGRDRAYEQYF
cdr3_nt: TGTGCCAGCTCGGTTGGGCGAGACCGAGCCTACGAGCAGTACTTC

v_call: TRBV30
j_call: TRBJ2-6
clone_size: few
d_call: TRBD1
cdr3_aa: CAWSKDRSSSGANVLTF
cdr3_nt: TGTGCCTGGAGTAAGGACAGGTCTAGCTCTGGGGCCAACGTCCTGACTTTC

v_call: TRBV10-2
j_call: TRBJ2-1
clone_size: few
d_call: TRBD1
cdr3_aa: CASSPTLTGSTTYNEQFF
cdr3_nt: TGCGCCAGCAGTCCGACCTTGACAGGGTCAACGACCTACAATGAGCAGTTCTTC

v_call: TRBV19
j_call: TRBJ2-3
clone_size: -
d_call: -
cdr3_aa: CASSHGTASTDTQYF
cdr3_nt: TGTGCCAGTAGCCACGGGACTGCTAGCACAGATACGCAGTATTTT

v_call: TRBV28
j_call: TRBJ2-7
clone_size: few
d_call: -
cdr3_aa: CARGGFEQYF
cdr3_nt: TGTGCCCGCGGTGGCTTCGAGCAGTACTTC

v_call: TRBV30
j_call: TRBJ1-1
clone_size: many
d_call: -
cdr3_aa: CAWGDQGTEAFF
cdr3_nt: TGTGCCTGGGGGGATCAGGGCACTGAAGCTTTCTTT

v_call: TRBV5-1
j_call: TRBJ2-1
clone_size: -
d_call: -
cdr3_aa: CASSLGVSSNEQFF
cdr3_nt: TGCGCCAGCAGCTTGGGGGTTAGCAGCAATGAGCAGTTCTTC

v_call: TRBV6-5
j_call: TRBJ2-7
clone_size: -
d_call: TRBD1
cdr3_aa: CASSPLGQGVGQYF
cdr3_nt: TGTGCCAGCAGCCCCTTGGGACAGGGGGTAGGTCAGTACTTC

v_call: TRBV7-2
j_call: TRBJ2-3
clone_size: few
d_call: TRBD1
cdr3_aa: CASSYGTGADTQYF
cdr3_nt: TGTGCCAGCAGCTACGGGACAGGGGCAGATACGCAGTATTTT

v_call: TRBV15
j_call: TRBJ2-7
clone_size: -
d_call: TRBD2
cdr3_aa: CATSREMGRAEQYF
cdr3_nt: TGTGCCACCAGCAGAGAGATGGGGAGGGCCGAGCAGTACTTC

v_call: TRBV7-3
j_call: TRBJ1-1
clone_size: few
d_call: -
cdr3_aa: CASSLGQKTEAFF
cdr3_nt: TGTGCCAGCAGCTTAGGGCAGAAAACTGAAGCTTTCTTT

v_call: TRBV28
j_call: TRBJ1-2
clone_size: few
d_call: -
cdr3_aa: CASSAGLNYGYTF
cdr3_nt: TGTGCCAGCAGTGCAGGACTGAACTATGGCTACACCTTC

v_call: TRBV28
j_call: TRBJ2-1
clone_size: few
d_call: -
cdr3_aa: CASSYVRHGNEQFF
cdr3_nt: TGTGCCAGCAGTTATGTCCGTCACGGCAATGAGCAGTTCTTC

v_call: TRBV7-9
j_call: TRBJ1-1
clone_size: -
d_call: -
cdr3_aa: CASSLEGSTEAFF
cdr3_nt: TGTGCCAGCAGCTTGGAGGGGTCGACTGAAGCTTTCTTT

v_call: TRBV4-2
j_call: TRBJ1-5
clone_size: many
d_call: -
cdr3_aa: CASSQDLRENQPQHF
cdr3_nt: TGTGCCAGCAGCCAAGATTTGAGGGAGAATCAGCCCCAGCATTTT

v_call: TRBV9
j_call: TRBJ2-3
clone_size: -
d_call: TRBD1
cdr3_aa: CASSIQGASEDTQYF
cdr3_nt: TGTGCCAGCAGCATCCAGGGGGCTTCGGAAGATACGCAGTATTTT

v_call: TRBV10-2
j_call: TRBJ2-3
clone_size: -
d_call: -
cdr3_aa: CASRLPLPTDTQYF
cdr3_nt: TGCGCCAGCAGACTCCCGCTGCCCACAGATACGCAGTATTTT

v_call: TRBV14
j_call: TRBJ2-2
clone_size: few
d_call: -
cdr3_aa: CASSQDLGGSTGELFF
cdr3_nt: TGTGCCAGCAGCCAAGATCTGGGGGGAAGCACCGGGGAGCTGTTTTTT

v_call: TRBV11-2
j_call: TRBJ2-1
clone_size: few
d_call: -
cdr3_aa: CASSHPGSYNEQFF
cdr3_nt: TGTGCCAGCAGCCACCCCGGCTCCTACAATGAGCAGTTCTTC

v_call: TRBV15
j_call: TRBJ2-7
clone_size: -
d_call: TRBD1
cdr3_aa: CATSLGQGLSWEQYF
cdr3_nt: TGTGCCACCAGCCTGGGACAGGGTCTGAGTTGGGAGCAGTACTTC

v_call: TRBV7-2
j_call: TRBJ1-2
clone_size: -
d_call: -
cdr3_aa: CASSLGGGEAGGYTF
cdr3_nt: TGTGCCAGCAGCTTAGGTGGGGGCGAAGCGGGAGGCTACACCTTC

v_call: TRBV18
j_call: TRBJ1-1
clone_size: -
d_call: TRBD1
cdr3_aa: CASSLYPQDRGVFF
cdr3_nt: TGTGCCAGCTCACTATACCCCCAGGACAGGGGAGTTTTCTTT

v_call: TRBV7-9
j_call: TRBJ1-2
clone_size: -
d_call: -
cdr3_aa: CASSVINRADGYTF
cdr3_nt: TGTGCCAGCAGCGTCATAAACAGGGCGGATGGCTACACCTTC

v_call: TRBV4-2
j_call: TRBJ2-5
clone_size: few
d_call: -
cdr3_aa: CASSPDGGGVFETQYF
cdr3_nt: TGTGCCAGCAGCCCGGACGGCGGAGGGGTTTTTGAGACCCAGTACTTC

v_call: TRBV4-2
j_call: TRBJ2-7
clone_size: -
d_call: -
cdr3_aa: CASSDSAGWEQYF
cdr3_nt: TGTGCCAGCAGCGACTCGGCGGGGTGGGAGCAGTACTTC

v_call: TRBV28
j_call: TRBJ2-2
clone_size: -
d_call: -
cdr3_aa: CASSFGGGYHTGELFF
cdr3_nt: TGTGCCAGCAGTTTTGGAGGTGGATACCACACCGGGGAGCTGTTTTTT

v_call: TRBV5-6
j_call: TRBJ2-3
clone_size: -
d_call: TRBD1
cdr3_aa: CASSLTGQGKADTQYF
cdr3_nt: TGTGCCAGCAGCTTGACGGGACAGGGGAAGGCAGATACGCAGTATTTT